This T cell receptor beta chain was identified in a study of control samples from healthy donors and cancer patients. The method was immunoSEQ multiplex PCR; TCRdb's version includes in-frame clones alone and lacks a portion of them. The sample has about 160,000 clones, 80% to 90% seen once; the top ten hold around 11%. The sequenced material came from blood. The sequence derives from a man aged 25-45 years in good health.

The CDR3 DNA is TGCAGTGCTTTAAGATGGACTGAAGCTTTCTTT. Translation gives CSALRWTEAFF. The chain recombines TRBV20-1 with TRBJ1-1; D remains unclear. From germline, CDR1 is DFQATT and CDR2 SNEGSKA (reference sequence). V lost 5 bases and J 5 bases, leaving 9 bases between the germline ends. The CDR3 totals 11 residues.